The 25 T cell receptor beta chains presented below share a single source sample, sequenced in a study of T cell responses to AZD1222 COVID-19 vaccine. The table came from immunoSEQ multiplex PCR; TCRdb's copy has only in-frame clones and leaves some out. This repertoire shows more than 100,000 clones, just under 90% found once; its top ten account for almost 4.5%. The sequenced sample was peripheral blood, obtained on day 0 of AZD1222 vaccination. The receptors originated from an adult in good health.

The chain employs TRBV28 and TRBJ1-2, with 7 bases matching TRBD1. The CDR3 has 15 residues. Germline-derived CDR1 and CDR2 are MDHEN and SYDVKM. The V and J ends lost 2 bases and 8 bases, in that order; junction bases with no gene match: 11. CDR3 DNA sequence: TGTGCCAGCAGTTTAAATGACAGGGCCCCCTTAGGCTACACCTTC. Translating it yields CASSLNDRAPLGYTF.

The J gene is TRBJ2-7, the V gene TRBV28; maybe TRBD1 (6 bases). The CDR3 has 13 residues. With 6 bases removed from V and 1 base from J, the gap between germline ends came to 10 bases. Looked up from germline, CDR1 is MDHEN and CDR2 is SYDVKM. Here the CDR3 reads CASRKDSSYEQYF. The CDR3 DNA reads TGTGCCAGCAGAAAGGACAGTTCCTACGAGCAGTACTTC.

The chain joins TRBV5-8 to TRBJ1-2; D gene ambiguous. In germline, CDR1 is SGHTS, CDR2 YDEGEE. Trimming cost V 1 base and J 5 bases, with 9 bases left between them. The CDR3 runs 13 residues. CDR3 bases: TGTGCCAGCAGCTTGACTACCGATTATGGCTACACCTTC. As protein: CASSLTTDYGYTF.

The chain employs TRBV7-2 and TRBJ2-1; 12 nucleotides match TRBD2. Germline V gives CDR1 SGHTA, CDR2 FQGNSA. With 1 base clipped from V and 5 bases from J, the junction kept 3 bases outside the gene matches. The CDR3 sequence is 16 residues long. CDR3 coding DNA: TGTGCCAGCAGCTTAGGGACTAGCGGGATCAACAATGAGCAGTTCTTC. Protein product: CASSLGTSGINNEQFF. The full variable domain, in which reference TRBV7-2 and TRBJ2-1 provide the parts outside the CDR3, is GAGVSQSPSNKVTEKGKDVELRCDPISGHTALYWYRQSLGQGLEFLIYFQGNSAPDKSGLPSDRFSAERTGGSVSTLTIQRTQQEDSAVYLCASSLGTSGINNEQFFGPGTRLTVL.

The rearrangement links TRBV19 to TRBJ1-5, with 10 bases matching TRBD1. Germline assignment: CDR1 LNHDA and CDR2 SQIVND (reference sequence). The CDR3 is made up of 15 amino acids. J was trimmed by 7 bases and V by 4 bases; bases with no gene match: 7. Here the CDR3 reads CASSNRDRGVQPQHF. The CDR3 region has the DNA TGTGCCAGTAGTAACCGGGACAGGGGAGTCCAGCCCCAGCATTTT.

This clone was counted between two and nine times. The rearrangement joins TRBV9 to TRBJ2-1; TRBD2 aligns across 11 bases. The ends lost 3 bases at V and 7 bases at J; junction bases unmatched: 6. Germline lookup yields CDR1 SGDLS and CDR2 YYNGEE. This CDR3 is built from 15 residues. The CDR3, as DNA: TGTGCCAGCAGCGAGGGACTAGCGGACCCAAATGAGCAGTTCTTC. This sequence encodes CASSEGLADPNEQFF.

The chain employs TRBV6-6 and TRBJ1-5; D may be TRBD1 (5 bases). Germline CDR1 and CDR2: MNHNY and SVGAGI (reference sequence). The V end was cut by 6 bases, the J end by 3 bases, with 12 bases between. The CDR3 spans 14 residues. CDR3 in DNA: TGTGCCAGCAGCTCTAGGACAAACAATCAGCCCCAGCATTTT. It is translated as CASSSRTNNQPQHF.

This chain connects TRBV19 to TRBJ1-2; D is uncertain. Trimming cost V 3 bases and J 0 bases, with 14 bases left between them. The CDR3 is made up of 16 amino acids. The V gene's germline CDR1 is LNHDA and CDR2 SQIVND (reference sequence). CDR3 nucleotides: TGTGCCAGTAGTATCGCAGGCTTAAACACTAACTATGGCTACACCTTC. This codes for CASSIAGLNTNYGYTF.

The chain is built from TRBV5-1 and TRBJ2-5; D not certain. Looked up from germline, CDR1 is SGHRS and CDR2 is YFSETQ. The CDR3 extends over 15 amino acids. Trimming removed 0 bases at V and 1 base at J, with 10 bases between. The CDR3 DNA follows: TGCGCCAGCAGCTTGGCCCCCCCGACCCAAGAGACCCAGTACTTC. Translating it yields CASSLAPPTQETQYF.

The V call is TRBV7-8, the J call TRBJ2-2; 11 bases match TRBD2. The CDR3 extends over 15 amino acids. J gave up 5 bases and V 6 bases, and 5 bases lay outside the gene matches. Germline V gene sequence: CDR1 SGHVS, CDR2 FQNEAQ. CDR3 nucleotide sequence: TGTGCCAGCAGGTGGCTAGCGGGGGGTACCGGGGAGCTGTTTTTT. Residues: CASRWLAGGTGELFF.

This chain links TRBV4-2 with TRBJ2-1; perhaps TRBD2 as D (6 bases). Trimming left V 2 bases short and J 7 bases short, with 18 bases between. Germline V CDR1 and CDR2: LGHNA, YNFKEQ. The CDR3 spans 16 residues. The CDR3 loop is CASSQLGGGPRNEQFF. In nucleotides, the CDR3 is TGTGCCAGCAGCCAACTGGGAGGTGGGCCGAGGAATGAGCAGTTCTTC.

The chain links TRBV6-5 to TRBJ1-5, with a weak D call TRBD1 (5 bases). The CDR3 spans 14 residues. CDR1 MNHEY and CDR2 SVGAGI come from the germline V gene. With 7 bases removed from V and 0 bases from J, the gap between germline ends came to 10 bases. CDR3 sequence reads: CASTGGYSNQPQHF. In DNA, the CDR3 is TGTGCCAGCACCGGGGGGTATAGCAATCAGCCCCAGCATTTT.

This clone was recorded once. The rearrangement links TRBV4-2 to TRBJ2-7; D gene unclear. The germline V gene has CDR1 LGHNA and CDR2 YNFKEQ. The germline V and J ends were trimmed by 0 bases and 4 bases, with 4 bases remaining between them. The CDR3 is made up of 12 amino acids. Here the CDR3 reads CASSQDLYEQYF. The CDR3 DNA follows: TGTGCCAGCAGCCAAGATCTGTACGAGCAGTACTTC.

This clone appeared once. V is TRBV27 and J is TRBJ1-1, with a possible D match to TRBD1 (5 bases). Germline V gene lookup returns CDR1 MNHEY and CDR2 SMNVEV (reference sequence). The CDR3 has 14 residues. Trimming left V 3 bases short and J 4 bases short, with 12 bases between. CDR3 sequence: CASSFRGPITEAFF. CDR3 sequence (DNA): TGTGCCAGCAGTTTTCGGGGCCCGATCACTGAAGCTTTCTTT.

CDR3 residues: CASSPAGANTEAFF. In nucleotides, the CDR3 is TGCGCCAGCAGCCCCGCCGGGGCGAACACTGAAGCTTTCTTT. The chain couples TRBV5-1 to TRBJ1-1, with D perhaps TRBD1 (5 bases). This CDR3 contains 14 residues. Germline values: CDR1 SGHRS, CDR2 YFSETQ. V was pared by 4 bases and J by 1 base, with 11 bases between.

The chain combines TRBV24-1 with TRBJ2-2; D is unclear. V lost 2 bases and J 6 bases, leaving 12 bases between the germline ends. Germline assignment: CDR1 KGHDR and CDR2 SFDVKD. The CDR3 runs to 15 residues. The CDR3 sequence is CATSDSGPLSGELFF. The CDR3 coding sequence is TGTGCCACCAGTGATTCAGGACCGCTTTCCGGGGAGCTGTTTTTT.

The chain couples TRBV19 to TRBJ2-7; maybe TRBD2 (6 bases). Germline V CDR1 and CDR2: LNHDA, SQIVND (reference sequence). V lost 5 bases and J 3 bases, leaving 11 bases between the germline ends. CDR3 length: 13 residues. CDR3 nucleotide sequence: TGTGCCAGTAGTGCGGGACCTGGCTACGAGCAGTACTTC. It specifies CASSAGPGYEQYF.

The V gene is TRBV5-8, the J gene TRBJ2-3; 10 bases align to TRBD1. Germline V gives CDR1 SGHTS, CDR2 YDEGEE. The CDR3 sequence is 16 residues long. J gave up 4 bases and V 4 bases, and 9 bases lay outside the gene matches. As DNA, the CDR3 is TGTGCCAGCAGCCCTCGACAGGGGGCCTTCTCAGATACGCAGTATTTT. Its translation: CASSPRQGAFSDTQYF.

The V call is TRBV15, the J call TRBJ1-1, with D perhaps matching TRBD1 (5 bases). The V gene's germline CDR1 is LNHNV and CDR2 YYDKDF (reference sequence). V lost 3 bases and J 6 bases, leaving 11 bases between the germline ends. The CDR3 is made up of 13 amino acids. The CDR3 is CATSRPGGAEAFF. DNA of the CDR3: TGTGCCACCAGCAGGCCGGGGGGGGCTGAAGCTTTCTTT.

V is TRBV11-2 and J is TRBJ1-2, with no clear D. Trimming took 5 bases from V and 6 from J, leaving 19 bases between them. The CDR3 runs 15 residues. Germline CDR1 is SGHAT and CDR2 is FQNNGV. Here the CDR3 reads CASSPDKGQEHGYTF. CDR3 sequence (DNA): TGTGCCAGCAGCCCAGACAAGGGTCAGGAGCATGGCTACACCTTC. The whole variable domain, filled in from reference TRBV11-2 and TRBJ1-2, reads EAGVAQSPRYKIIEKRQSVAFWCNPISGHATLYWYQQILGQGPKLLIQFQNNGVVDDSQLPKDRFSAERLKGVDSTLKIQPAKLEDSAVYLCASSPDKGQEHGYTFGSGTRLTVV.

J is TRBJ2-5 and V is TRBV11-2; TRBD1 agrees at 7 bases. The CDR3 extends over 15 amino acids. V was clipped by 0 bases and J by 4 bases; unmatched bases: 5. Germline V gives CDR1 SGHAT, CDR2 FQNNGV. CDR3 amino acids: CASSLDPAGGETQYF. The DNA of the CDR3 is TGTGCCAGCAGCTTAGATCCGGCAGGGGGAGAGACCCAGTACTTC.

The chain is built from TRBV11-2 and TRBJ1-6, with unresolved D. The V end lost 4 bases, the J end lost 11 bases, and 9 bases lay between the germline ends. This CDR3 has 12 residues. In germline, CDR1 is SGHAT, CDR2 FQNNGV. The CDR3 sequence: CASSSTQTPLHF. Written as DNA, the CDR3 is TGTGCCAGCAGCTCAACGCAAACACCCCTCCACTTT.

The rearrangement links TRBV5-4 to TRBJ2-7, with 7 nucleotides matching TRBD2. The germline CDR1 and CDR2 sequences are SGHNT and YYREEE (reference sequence). The CDR3 is 12 residues long. The trim removed 3 bases at V and 3 bases at J, leaving 0 bases unmatched. For the CDR3, the DNA is TGTGCCAGCAGCTGGGGGGGCTACGAGCAGTACTTC. It translates to CASSWGGYEQYF.

This clone was seen more than once but under ten times. This chain uses TRBV5-6 with TRBJ1-1, with a possible D match to TRBD1 (6 bases). Germline V gene data show CDR1 as SGHDT and CDR2 as YYEEEE. CDR3 length equals 14 residues. V dropped 5 bases and J dropped 3 bases, with 14 bases sitting between them. In DNA form, the CDR3 reads TGTGCCAGCAGGGACGGGGGCGCGGACACTGAAGCTTTCTTT. Its protein is CASRDGGADTEAFF.

CDR3 protein: CASSYRNRAAGNTIYF. Here the CDR3 DNA reads TGTGCCAGCAGTTACCGGAACAGGGCTGCAGGAAACACCATATATTTT. The chain couples TRBV6-5 to TRBJ1-3, with a tentative D call TRBD1 (6 bases). Germline CDR1 MNHEY, CDR2 SVGAGI. The V end was cut by 2 bases, the J end by 4 bases, with 15 bases between. CDR3 length: 16 amino acids.